The 20 T cell receptor beta chains reported below all come from one sample, sequenced in a study of blood T cell repertoires in COVID-19. Libraries were prepared by immunoSEQ multiplex PCR; TCRdb keeps only in-frame clonotypes and omits some of them. Of under 200,000 clones in the sample, more than 65% were seen once. Material: peripheral blood. These receptors came from a man between 65 and 85 years old with active or convalescent COVID-19.

In its sample, this clone was seen a few times. The chain combines TRBV19 with TRBJ1-5; unclear D gene. The length of the CDR3 is 15 residues. Germline assignment: CDR1 LNHDA and CDR2 SQIVND (reference sequence). V lost 5 bases and J 0 bases, leaving 11 bases between the germline ends. CDR3 residues: CASSLAPYSNQPQHF. CDR3 in DNA: TGTGCCAGTAGTTTGGCCCCGTATAGCAATCAGCCCCAGCATTTT.

This clone was seen more than once but under ten times. The rearrangement joins TRBV27 to TRBJ1-2, with D unresolved. The CDR3 is 13 residues long. Germline V gene data show CDR1 as MNHEY and CDR2 as SMNVEV (reference sequence). V lost 5 bases and J lost 4, with 11 bases in between. The chain's CDR3 is CASSPNTGYGYTF. The CDR3 nucleotides are TGTGCCAGCAGTCCCAATACCGGCTATGGCTACACCTTC.

This clone has more than one count but fewer than ten. The V call is TRBV20-1, the J call TRBJ1-2; D is uncertain. The CDR3 covers 11 residues. Germline V gene lookup returns CDR1 DFQATT and CDR2 SNEGSKA (reference sequence). Trimming removed 1 base from V and 8 bases from J, with 8 bases in between. The DNA of the CDR3 is TGCAGTGCTAGAGTAGGGAGCGGCTACACCTTC. Translating it yields CSARVGSGYTF.

In its sample, this clone was seen once. The V call is TRBV7-8, the J call TRBJ2-4; D unresolved. This CDR3 region has 17 residues. With 1 base removed from V and 0 bases from J, the gap between germline ends came to 13 bases. Looked up from germline, CDR1 is SGHVS and CDR2 is FQNEAQ. The CDR3 bases are TGTGCCAGCAGCTTAGAGCGACTGCGGCTAGCCAAAAACATTCAGTACTTC. Translating gives CASSLERLRLAKNIQYF.

The chain links TRBV27 to TRBJ1-5; no clear D. Per germline, CDR1 MNHEY and CDR2 SMNVEV (reference sequence). Trimming pared 6 bases from V and 2 bases from J, leaving 8 bases between. The CDR3 has 13 residues. CDR3 region: CASRQLGNQPQHF. The CDR3 nucleotides read TGTGCCAGCAGACAGCTGGGCAATCAGCCCCAGCATTTT.

This sequence joins TRBV5-8 and TRBJ2-7; 9 bases match TRBD2. The CDR3 runs 15 residues. Germline lookup yields CDR1 SGHTS and CDR2 YDEGEE. V was pared by 0 bases and J by 7 bases, with 8 bases of the junction left unmatched. The CDR3 DNA reads as TGTGCCAGCAGCTTGGGGACTAGCGCCAGGAGTGAGCAGTACTTC. Protein product: CASSLGTSARSEQYF.

The J gene is TRBJ2-3, the V gene TRBV7-8; TRBD2 might be the D (6 bases). The CDR3 contains 15 residues. The germline V gene encodes CDR1 SGHVS and CDR2 FQNEAQ. Trimming took 0 bases from V and 2 from J, leaving 9 bases between them. The CDR3 sequence is CASSLAGTYTDTQYF. In DNA form, the CDR3 reads TGTGCCAGCAGCTTAGCCGGGACTTACACAGATACGCAGTATTTT.

This clone has just one count. This chain uses TRBV6-5 with TRBJ2-7; perhaps TRBD1 as D (6 bases). This CDR3 comprises 13 residues. V lost 6 bases and J lost 4, with 13 bases in between. Germline CDR1 is MNHEY and CDR2 is SVGAGI. CDR3 DNA sequence: TGTGCCAGCAGCCTAACAGGGCTGTACGAGCAGTACTTC. Its protein product is CASSLTGLYEQYF.

The V and J genes are TRBV3-1 (or the pseudogene TRBV3-2) and TRBJ2-2; no clear D. Trimming took off 7 bases at V and 3 bases at J, with 9 bases between the two ends. The CDR3 has 13 residues. Germline V lookup: CDR1 LGHDT, CDR2 YNNKEL (reference sequence). The CDR3 DNA follows: TGTGCCAGCACCCCGAGGTACACCGGGGAGCTGTTTTTT. This gives the protein CASTPRYTGELFF.

The J gene is TRBJ1-2, the V gene TRBV11-2, with 7 bases aligning to TRBD1. Trimming removed 5 bases from V and 7 bases from J; junction bases left unmatched: 10. CDR1 SGHAT and CDR2 FQNNGV come from the germline V gene. This CDR3 comprises 14 residues. The CDR3 is CASSHRGVIGGYTF. The CDR3 coding sequence is TGTGCCAGCAGCCACAGGGGCGTCATTGGTGGCTACACCTTC.

The CDR3 protein is CASNLRTGGSTEAFF. The CDR3 region has the DNA TGTGCCAGTAACCTCAGGACAGGGGGGAGCACTGAAGCTTTCTTT. The chain joins TRBV19 to TRBJ1-1, with 10 bases aligning to TRBD1. After removal of 7 bases from V and 4 bases from J, the junction contained 9 bases not matched to a gene. The length of the CDR3 is 15 residues. In germline, CDR1 is LNHDA, CDR2 SQIVND (reference sequence). The full variable domain, rest sourced from reference TRBV19 and TRBJ1-1, is DGGITQSPKYLFRKEGQNVTLSCEQNLNHDAMYWYRQDPGQGLRLIYYSQIVNDFQKGDIAEGYSVSREKKESFPLTVTSAQKNPTAFYLCASNLRTGGSTEAFFGQGTRLTVV.

As DNA, the CDR3 is TGTGCCAGCAGTTTTGGAGCAGGGAGGGTTTTCTTT. This translates into CASSFGAGRVFF. The chain joins TRBV28 to TRBJ1-1, with D possibly TRBD1 on 5 matching bases. The CDR3 runs 12 residues. CDR1 is MDHEN, CDR2 SYDVKM, per germline. Trimming shortened V by 3 bases and J by 13 bases, and 15 bases separated the two germline ends.

The V and J genes are TRBV12-5 and TRBJ1-5; 10 bases agree with TRBD1. Germline trimming cut 2 bases from V and 5 bases from J; bases unmatched to any gene: 6. The germline gives CDR1 LGHNT, CDR2 FRNRAP. The CDR3 runs to 16 residues. The CDR3 reads CASGLSTGTGDQPQHF. In DNA, the CDR3 is TGTGCTAGTGGTTTGAGCACCGGGACAGGGGATCAGCCCCAGCATTTT.

The V and J genes are TRBV12-3 or TRBV12-4 and TRBJ2-5; tentatively, D is TRBD1 (6 bases). V was pared by 7 bases and J by 2 bases, with 11 bases between. The CDR3 loop spans 13 amino acids. The DNA of the CDR3 is TGTGCCAGCAAAAGGACAGTACAAGAGACCCAGTACTTC. Amino acids: CASKRTVQETQYF.

V is TRBV24-1 and J is TRBJ2-1; 7 nucleotides match TRBD1. The CDR3 spans 14 residues. Germline assignment: CDR1 KGHDR and CDR2 SFDVKD. V trimming: 3 bases; J trimming: 5 bases; junction bases outside the gene matches: 3. CDR3 residues: CATSDIDRDNEQFF. In DNA form, the CDR3 reads TGTGCCACCAGTGATATAGACAGGGACAATGAGCAGTTCTTC.

This chain joins TRBV6-5 and TRBJ1-5; no firm D call. V lost 6 bases and J lost 0, with 6 bases in between. Germline values: CDR1 MNHEY, CDR2 SVGAGI. This CDR3 is built from 13 residues. CDR3 loop: CASREYSNQPQHF. CDR3 DNA: TGTGCCAGCAGGGAGTATAGCAATCAGCCCCAGCATTTT.

A single count supports this clone. The DNA of the CDR3 is TGTGCCAGCAGTTACGCCGGGACAGGCACCTACGAGCAGTACTTC. Its protein product is CASSYAGTGTYEQYF. The genes are TRBV6-2 or TRBV6-3 and TRBJ2-7, with TRBD1 matching 8 bases. This CDR3 is built from 15 residues. Unmatched junction bases numbered 5, after V lost 2 bases and J lost 2 bases. Per the germline V gene, CDR1 is MNHEY and CDR2 is SVGEGT.

V is TRBV21-1 and J is TRBJ1-4; the table's D gene call, TRBD1, was not cross checked with the DNA. TRBV21-1 counts as a pseudogene. CDR3 length: 14 residues. The CDR3 DNA reads TGTGCCAGCAGCCCAACCGGGACAGCCGAAAAACTGTTTTTT. As protein: CASSPTGTAEKLFF.

This clone was seen once. CDR3 region: CASSYGSGTHQETQYF. The CDR3 nucleotides read TGTGCCAGCAGTTACGGGAGCGGGACCCACCAAGAGACCCAGTACTTC. The chain carries TRBV6-2 or TRBV6-3 and TRBJ2-5; 7 bases fit TRBD2. Germline-derived CDR1 and CDR2 are MNHEY and SVGEGT. The CDR3 has 16 amino acids. V lost 2 bases to trimming and J lost 0 bases; unmatched junction nucleotides: 6.

This clone has only one observation. The rearrangement uses TRBV10-2 and TRBJ2-7; TRBD2 is a possible D gene (5 bases). The germline V and J ends were trimmed by 0 bases and 3 bases, with 12 bases remaining between them. The germline V gene has CDR1 WSHSY and CDR2 SAAADI. The CDR3 has 15 residues. The CDR3 protein is CASSESGSASYEQYF. CDR3 in DNA: TGCGCCAGCAGTGAGTCAGGGAGCGCGAGCTACGAGCAGTACTTC.